This T cell receptor (beta chain) was captured in a study of T cell responses to AZD1222 COVID-19 vaccine. V lost 6 bases and J lost 6, with 12 bases in between. The CDR3 consists of 12 residues. Germline V lookup: CDR1 LGHDT, CDR2 YNNKEL (reference sequence). Study results and limitations: Repertoire sampling occurred only after the peak T cell response. Spike as a whole was targeted by vaccine-associated CD4 TCRs, dominant at 160-218 and 743-854. Among AZD1222 vaccinees, only five or six were seropositive at baseline. Donors were largely white British and mainly female; clonal diversity was possibly underestimated.

The assay was immunoSEQ multiplex PCR, and TCRdb's table has in-frame clones only and misses some. The sample lists over 110,000 clones, about 92% occurring once. About this clone: Its antigen is as yet unknown.

This TCR was sampled from an adult in good health. The rearrangement joins TRBV3-1 (or the pseudogene TRBV3-2) to TRBJ2-7; D is uncertain. This material consisted of peripheral blood, taken on day 0 of AZD1222 vaccination. The CDR3 nucleotides are TGTGCCAGCAGACCCTCCTTAGGCGAGCAGTACTTC. Translated: CASRPSLGEQYF.